Listed below are T cell receptor beta chains from one sample, sequenced in a study of CD8+ T cells in alopecia areata. Method: immunoSEQ multiplex PCR; TCRdb's copy keeps in-frame clones and lacks some. The table shows approximately 150,000 clones, with around 47% occurring only once. Sequencing input: CD4+ T cells sorted from blood. The receptors originated from a human donor with alopecia areata. Each CDR3 is given with its conserved first and last residue. D genes are given only for firm matches. The size of a clone is reported for some rows only, either as once, few or many, or as a class for expanded clones.

TRBJ1-3	.	.	TRBV2	TGTGCCAGCAGTGTCGGGTCCTTGCTCTCTGGAAACACCATATATTTT	CASSVGSLLSGNTIYF
TRBJ2-7	.	TRBD1	TRBV2	TGTGCCAGCAGTGAAGAGGGACAGCCCCTAGGGTACGAGCAGTACTTC	CASSEEGQPLGYEQYF
TRBJ1-2	few	.	TRBV7-2	TGTGCCAGCAGCTTCTCCGGGGATGGCTACACCTTC	CASSFSGDGYTF
TRBJ1-2	.	TRBD1	TRBV29-1	TGCAGCGTGGGCTCACCTAGGGGGCCCTATGGCTACACCTTC	CSVGSPRGPYGYTF
TRBJ1-1	.	.	TRBV7-6	TGTGCCAGCATCGGCTCCAACACTGAAGCTTTCTTT	CASIGSNTEAFF
TRBJ2-7	once	TRBD2	TRBV18	TGTGCCAGCTCTAAAGAAGGGCTAGCGGGAGTAGGTGGCGAGCAGTACTTC	CASSKEGLAGVGGEQYF
TRBJ2-7	.	.	TRBV27	TGTGCCAGCAGGAAAGGAGGGACCTACGAGCAGTACTTC	CASRKGGTYEQYF
TRBJ2-4	.	.	TRBV2	TGTGCCAGCAGTGCTAGTAGCGTAGCCAAAAACATTCAGTACTTC	CASSASSVAKNIQYF
TRBJ2-7	.	TRBD2	TRBV28	TGTGCCAGCAGCCGAGATCCAACCTGGGAGGGGCAGTACTTC	CASSRDPTWEGQYF
TRBJ1-5	few	.	TRBV7-9	TGTGCCAGCAGCATGGATGCTCAGAACCGCCCCCAGCATTTT	CASSMDAQNRPQHF
TRBJ2-1	.	.	TRBV7-3	TGTGCCAGCAGCGATCCACCCGGGAACAATGAGCAGTTCTTC	CASSDPPGNNEQFF
TRBJ2-2	.	TRBD2	TRBV29-1	TGCAGCGTCCCGGGGGGGGCGACCACCGGGGAGCTGTTTTTT	CSVPGGATTGELFF
TRBJ2-4	once	TRBD1	TRBV30	TGTGCCTGGAGTGTAGGGGGACAGGGGCTGAAAAACATTCAGTACTTC	CAWSVGGQGLKNIQYF
TRBJ2-5	.	.	TRBV6-1	TGTGCCAGCAGTGAAGGATGGTTGGGCCGGCAAGAGACCCAGTACTTC	CASSEGWLGRQETQYF
TRBJ2-1	.	TRBD1	TRBV5-1	TGCGCCAGCAGCTTGTTTGGGACCCTAGGACAGGGGGGCAATGAGCAGTTCTTC	CASSLFGTLGQGGNEQFF
TRBJ2-7	few	.	TRBV29-1	TGCAGCGTGGTTCAGGGGAGCCACGAGCAGTACTTC	CSVVQGSHEQYF
TRBJ2-4	few	.	TRBV7-9	TGTGCCAGCAGCTTAGGATCGCGAATAGCCAAAAACATTCAGTACTTC	CASSLGSRIAKNIQYF
TRBJ1-2	.	.	TRBV5-1	TGCGCCAGCAGCTTGAGGGGAAACTATGGCTACACCTTC	CASSLRGNYGYTF
TRBJ2-5	.	.	TRBV29-1	TGCAGCGCCAAGACTAGCCAAGAGACCCAGTACTTC	CSAKTSQETQYF
TRBJ2-3	.	TRBD2	TRBV7-9	TGTGCCAGCAGACGGATAGCGGGAGAAGGTCGTGCAGATACGCAGTATTTT	CASRRIAGEGRADTQYF
TRBJ2-1	.	TRBD1	TRBV4-1	TGCGCCAGCAGCGACTACAGGGGGCGCGCAAATGAGCAGTTCTTC	CASSDYRGRANEQFF
TRBJ2-1	.	TRBD2	TRBV4-1	TGCGCCAGCAGCCAAGATCTAGGGCTAGCGGGATTAGGTGAGCAGTTCTTC	CASSQDLGLAGLGEQFF
TRBJ2-6	.	TRBD1	TRBV5-4	TGTGCCAGCAGCTTCGGACAGGGAAGGGCCAACGTCCTGACTTTC	CASSFGQGRANVLTF
TRBJ2-3	few	.	TRBV2	TGTGCCAGCAGTGAGGCGATCTATACAGATACGCAGTATTTT	CASSEAIYTDTQYF
TRBJ1-1	.	.	TRBV5-1	TGCGCCAGCAGCTTGGAACTGAACACTGAAGCTTTCTTT	CASSLELNTEAFF
TRBJ2-5	few	.	TRBV6-6	TGTGCCAGCAGTTACGGACACCTGGGAGAGACCCAGTACTTC	CASSYGHLGETQYF
TRBJ1-1	.	.	TRBV7-9	TGTGCCAGCAGCGCACTTCGGGATAGCGAAGCTTTCTTT	CASSALRDSEAFF
TRBJ2-2	few	.	TRBV5-1	TGCGCCAGCAGCTTGGAGGGCACCGGGGAGCTGTTTTTT	CASSLEGTGELFF
TRBJ2-3	few	.	TRBV5-1	TGCGCCAGCAGCTTGAACCCTATGGTGGGAGATACGCAGTATTTT	CASSLNPMVGDTQYF
TRBJ2-7	few	.	TRBV5-1	TGCGCCAGCAGCTTGGGGGTAGACAGTCGGGAGCAGTACTTC	CASSLGVDSREQYF
TRBJ2-1	.	.	TRBV9	TGTGCCAGCAGCGCTAGTAGGAGACTAGGGTCCTACAATGAGCAGTTCTTC	CASSASRRLGSYNEQFF
TRBJ2-5	.	TRBD1	TRBV25-1	TGTGCCAGCAGGAGGACAGGGGAAGGGGAGACCCAGTACTTC	CASRRTGEGETQYF
TRBJ2-2	.	.	TRBV2	TGTGCCACCGGGACTCAGGGCCTTGCCGGGGAGCTGTTTTTT	CATGTQGLAGELFF
TRBJ2-5	.	.	TRBV6-5	TGTGCCAGCAGGGGCGTCCAAGAGACCCAGTACTTC	CASRGVQETQYF
TRBJ2-3	.	.	TRBV11-2	TGTGCCAGCAGCTTAACTTTCCGGACAGATACGCAGTATTTT	CASSLTFRTDTQYF
TRBJ2-3	.	TRBD2	TRBV2	TGTGCCAGCAGACTTTCCCCGGGACTAGCGGGCACAGATACGCAGTATTTT	CASRLSPGLAGTDTQYF
TRBJ2-1	few	.	TRBV11-2	TGTGCCAGCAGCTTAGGGCCCGCCAATGAGCAGTTCTTC	CASSLGPANEQFF
TRBJ1-1	.	.	TRBV30	TGTGCCTGGTTGTTGGGGGAGAACACTGAAGCTTTCTTT	CAWLLGENTEAFF
TRBJ2-5	few	.	TRBV10-3	TGTGCCATCAGCCCGGACAGTTGGGAGACCCAGTACTTC	CAISPDSWETQYF
TRBJ2-3	few	.	TRBV28	TGTGCCAGCAGTTTAGCGAAGGGTCTGGGCCGTATGACAGATACGCAGTATTTT	CASSLAKGLGRMTDTQYF
TRBJ2-7	.	.	TRBV29-1	TGCAGCGTCAGGGGGGCCTACGAGCAGTACTTC	CSVRGAYEQYF
TRBJ1-1	.	.	TRBV30	TGTGCCCGAGGGCGGGCGAACACTGAAGCTTTCTTT	CARGRANTEAFF
TRBJ2-7	.	TRBD1	TRBV5-1	TGCGCCAGCAGCTTGAAAGGGACAGACTCCTACGAGCAGTACTTC	CASSLKGTDSYEQYF
TRBJ1-2	few	.	TRBV11-2	TGTGCCAGCAGCTTGGGGGCCGGGGCAGGGAATGGCTACACCTTC	CASSLGAGAGNGYTF
TRBJ2-1	few	TRBD2	TRBV5-1	TGCGCCAGCCGTGGCGGGAGTGATAGAAATGAGCAGTTCTTC	CASRGGSDRNEQFF
TRBJ2-7	.	.	TRBV29-1	TGCAGCGTTACCACGCTTTACGAGCAGTACTTC	CSVTTLYEQYF
TRBJ2-7	.	.	TRBV28	TGTGCCAGCAGTTTAGGCGGGTACTCCTACGAGCAGTACTTC	CASSLGGYSYEQYF
TRBJ2-7	few	TRBD2	TRBV28	TGTGCCAGCAGTCCGGGGGGGCGCGGGTACGAGCAGTACTTC	CASSPGGRGYEQYF
TRBJ2-3	few	TRBD2	TRBV5-1	TGCGCCAGCAGCGCTCCTAGCGGGAGCACAGATACGCAGTATTTT	CASSAPSGSTDTQYF
TRBJ2-7	.	TRBD2	TRBV29-1	TGCAGCGCAACCAACCTAGCGGGAGGCTCCGCTCCCTACGAGCAGTACTTC	CSATNLAGGSAPYEQYF
TRBJ2-3	few	.	TRBV29-1	TGCAGCGTTGAACTGGGCCGGTGGGGCACAGATACGCAGTATTTT	CSVELGRWGTDTQYF
TRBJ2-2	once	TRBD2	TRBV5-1	TGCGCCAGTCGTGGGACTAGCGGGACCGCCCGAGGGACCGGGGAGCTGTTTTTT	CASRGTSGTARGTGELFF
TRBJ2-7	.	.	TRBV4-1	TGCGCCAGCAGCCAAGATACGAGGGGAGGCGGGATCTCCTACGAGCAGTACTTC	CASSQDTRGGGISYEQYF
TRBJ1-5	.	.	TRBV28	TGTGCCAGCAGTCCAAGAAATAGCAATCAGCCCCAGCATTTT	CASSPRNSNQPQHF
TRBJ1-1	once	.	TRBV9	TGTGCCAGCAGCGTAGTGGCAGGGGTTGAAGCTTTCTTT	CASSVVAGVEAFF